This TCR beta chain was documented in a study of blood T cell repertoires in COVID-19. Study as a whole: COVID-19 samples collected from the United States, Italy and Spain covered acute and convalescent phases.

TCRdb's copy holds only in-frame clones and misses some; the assay was immunoSEQ multiplex PCR. The sample lists about 380,000 clones, 80% to 90% occurring once. This CDR3 is 15 amino acids long. Germline V CDR1 and CDR2: SQVTM, ANQGSEA. V shed 0 bases, J shed 3 bases, and the junction held 5 bases outside the gene matches. The TCR comes from a man in his forties with acute or convalescent COVID-19. This chain uses TRBV29-1 with TRBJ2-1, with 7 positions matching TRBD1. The sample was peripheral blood. The CDR3 loop is CSVEDTRDSYNEQFF. The CDR3 region has the DNA TGCAGCGTTGAAGATACCCGGGACAGCTACAATGAGCAGTTCTTC.